What follows is one T cell receptor (beta chain) and its context. The target antigen is unknown. The J segment lost 5 bases and the V segment lost 6 bases, leaving 13 bases of the junction unmatched. The CDR3 runs to 15 residues. Germline V gene data show CDR1 as DFQATT and CDR2 as SNEGSKA (reference sequence). The authors reverse transcribed roughly 0.5 to 1 ug RNA with random hexamers. MiXCR was run by TCRdb on the immunoSEQ multiplex PCR reads, yielding one entry per CDR3 protein. The table records about 210,000 distinct CDR3 sequences, around 93% of them present only once. This entry comes from a study of CD8 T cells in Susac syndrome. CD8+ and CD4+ T cells from blood underwent TCR beta sequencing, which was carried out in a high-throughput format. General study points: The authors acknowledged that the study's TCR sequencing and HLA analysis involved relatively few individuals.

The sample consisted of CD4+ T cells from PBMCs. This chain connects TRBV20-1 to TRBJ2-5; TRBD2 agrees at 9 bases. The source is a human donor in good health. The CDR3 spells CSAVSYAGGRETQYF. The CDR3 coding sequence is TGCAGTGCCGTCTCCTACGCGGGGGGGAGGGAGACCCAGTACTTC.